This T cell receptor (beta chain) originates from a study of shared clonotypes between healthy human individuals. A deep-level run was used for the assay. TCRdb keeps only in-frame clones here, not all; method: immunoSEQ multiplex PCR. The sample yields some 2.4 million clones, over 85% seen once. This CDR3 comprises 13 residues. Trimming removed 8 bases at V and 3 bases at J, with 11 bases between. CDR1 is LNHNV and CDR2 is YYDKDF in the germline V gene (reference sequence). This sequence joins TRBV15 and TRBJ2-1; the D gene is possibly TRBD2 (6 bases). Sequences were obtained from naive CD4+ T cells from PBMCs. The sample's subset: CD45RA+ positively selected. The clonotype originates from a man between 18 and 35 years old in good health. Some clones in this sample may be carry-over from other donors' samples. The CDR3 nucleotides read TGTGCCACCGGCTTGACTAGCTACAATGAGCAGTTCTTC. Protein product: CATGLTSYNEQFF.